This T cell receptor (beta chain) was observed in a study of shared clonotypes between healthy human individuals. Sequencing used immunoSEQ multiplex PCR; TCRdb keeps in-frame clones, though not all of them. The table lists 1.6 million or so clones, around 98.5% of them singletons. Trimming cost V 5 bases and J 6 bases; bases outside gene matches: 7. CDR1 and CDR2 from the germline V gene are SGHNT and YYREEE (reference sequence). The length of the CDR3 is 14 residues. Sequencing used naive CD4+ T cells sorted from blood. Sample subset: CD45RA+ positively selected. The receptor was isolated from a man between 25 and 39 years old in good health. The chain employs TRBV5-4 and TRBJ2-7; 11 bases align to TRBD2. CDR3 amino acids: CASRIAGGPLEQYF. CDR3 sequence (DNA): TGTGCCAGCAGAATAGCGGGAGGGCCCCTCGAGCAGTACTTC.